In its sample, the clone carrying this T cell receptor beta chain was seen a few times. Antigen: not known. V shed 0 bases and J 1 base; nucleotides not matched to a gene: 3. This CDR3 has 17 residues. The germline V gene has CDR1 LNHNV and CDR2 YYDKDF (reference sequence). Noted time point: persistent/refractory GD, antithyroid drugs over 5 years with positive TRAb. The TCR library was made from RNA extracted from PBMCs. EDTA tubes held roughly 9.9 milliliters of peripheral blood from each patient. These data originate in a study of regulatory T cells in long-lasting Graves disease. About the study: Positive TSH receptor antibodies alongside over 5 years of antithyroid drugs were what marked Graves' disease as persistent. Notes on the study in general: There was favoring of TRBV28, TRBJ1-2 and TRBJ2-5 in persistent disease.

Construction of TCR beta libraries relied on iRepertoire HTBI primers and on Arm-PCR targeting CDR3 regions. TCRdb re-analysed the multiplex PCR reads in MiXCR, keeping a single row per CDR3 protein. The sample shows approximately 290,000 distinct CDR3 sequences, 22% of them seen only once. The starting material was peripheral blood mononuclear cells (PBMCs), obtained when the disease was refractory, from a patient treated with antithyroid drugs. The receptor was isolated from a female donor with Graves disease. The chain joins TRBV15 to TRBJ2-2; 9 bases match TRBD2. As DNA, the CDR3 is TGTGCCACCAGCAGAGAAGTAGCGGGAGTGAACACCGGGGAGCTGTTTTTT. This codes for CATSREVAGVNTGELFF.